Following are 14 T cell receptor beta chains from one sample sequenced in a study of blood T cell repertoires in COVID-19. Generated by immunoSEQ multiplex PCR, the TCRdb table keeps only in-frame clones and is missing some. The sample contains more than 110,000 clones, roughly 82% of which appear only once. Sequencing input: peripheral blood. The receptors stem from an elderly man with acute or convalescent COVID-19.

The chain couples TRBV27 to TRBJ2-3, with 10 bases aligning to TRBD1. The length of the CDR3 is 21 residues. Trimming at V came to 1 base and at J to 1 base, leaving 17 bases not matched to a gene. CDR1 is MNHEY, CDR2 SMNVEV, per germline (reference sequence). CDR3 DNA sequence: TGTGCCAGCAGTTTATTGGGGGACAGGGGAGGCGGGACTAGGGGCACAGATACGCAGTATTTT. Protein product: CASSLLGDRGGGTRGTDTQYF.

The rearrangement joins TRBV7-9 to TRBJ2-5; tentative D call: TRBD2 (7 bases). The CDR3 has 15 amino acids. Between the trimmed V and J ends, which lost 5 bases and 7 bases, there was a span of 20 bases. Germline CDR1 SEHNR, CDR2 FQNEAQ (reference sequence). In DNA form, the CDR3 reads TGTGCCAGCAGCCGAGGTGACGGGGGGCCTGCGACCCAGTACTTC. Translation: CASSRGDGGPATQYF. The full variable domain, rest sourced from reference TRBV7-9 and TRBJ2-5, is DTGVSQNPRHKITKRGQNVTFRCDPISEHNRLYWYRQTLGQGPEFLTYFQNEAQLEKSRLLSDRFSAERPKGSFSTLEIQRTEQGDSAMYLCASSRGDGGPATQYFGPGTRLLVL.

The CDR3 region is CASSVGDRDEKLFF. The CDR3 DNA reads TGTGCCAGCAGCGTAGGGGACAGGGATGAAAAACTGTTTTTT. The chain employs TRBV9 and TRBJ1-4; 9 nucleotides line up with TRBD1. The CDR3 covers 14 residues. After removal of 0 bases from V and 6 bases from J, the junction contained 0 bases not matched to a gene. Per germline, CDR1 SGDLS and CDR2 YYNGEE.

The chain combines TRBV7-9 with TRBJ2-3, with D perhaps matching TRBD2 (5 bases). The CDR3 consists of 16 residues. V lost 5 bases and J 1 base, leaving 16 bases between the germline ends. Germline V gene lookup returns CDR1 SEHNR and CDR2 FQNEAQ (reference sequence). CDR3: CASSLSRGRGTDTQYF. The DNA for the CDR3 is TGTGCCAGCAGCCTTAGTCGGGGAAGGGGCACAGATACGCAGTATTTT.

The rearrangement links TRBV5-5 to TRBJ2-4; 9 bases agree with TRBD1. The CDR3 extends over 14 amino acids. Trimming took 2 bases from V and 4 from J; bases not matched to a gene: 1. Per germline, CDR1 SGHKS and CDR2 YYEKEE (reference sequence). CDR3: CASSFGTGKNIQYF. The CDR3, as DNA: TGTGCCAGCAGCTTTGGGACAGGGAAAAACATTCAGTACTTC.

The chain is built from TRBV7-2 and TRBJ2-3, with no clear D. Per the germline V gene, CDR1 is SGHTA and CDR2 is FQGNSA. The CDR3 extends over 13 amino acids. V was trimmed by 1 base and J by 2 bases, leaving 4 bases between them. CDR3 DNA: TGTGCCAGCAGCTTAGGGGCCACAGATACGCAGTATTTT. Protein product: CASSLGATDTQYF.

This chain connects TRBV7-2 to TRBJ2-1; possibly TRBD1 for D (5 bases). Trimming stripped 2 bases from V and 4 bases from J, with 12 bases between. CDR1 and CDR2 from the germline V gene are SGHTA and FQGNSA. The CDR3 length is 15 residues. CDR3 region: CASSLRPQGYNEQFF. In DNA, the CDR3 is TGTGCCAGCAGCTTAAGGCCTCAGGGATACAATGAGCAGTTCTTC.

The V gene is TRBV2, the J gene TRBJ2-5; TRBD2 agrees at 7 bases. V gave up 2 bases and J gave up 5 bases; unmatched junction bases: 2. Germline V CDR1 and CDR2: SNHLY, FYNNEI. The CDR3 runs to 13 residues. The CDR3 sequence: CASSELRGETQYF. DNA for the CDR3: TGTGCCAGCAGTGAACTGCGGGGGGAGACCCAGTACTTC.

This clone showed up just a few times. The chain employs TRBV10-2 and TRBJ2-7, with TRBD1 matching over 7 bases. J gave up 4 bases and V 8 bases, and 11 bases lay outside the gene matches. The CDR3 has 14 amino acids. Germline assignment: CDR1 WSHSY and CDR2 SAAADI. The CDR3 loop is CASGSPRQGYEQYF. The CDR3 nucleotides read TGCGCCAGCGGCTCCCCCCGACAGGGATACGAGCAGTACTTC.

The chain has TRBV3-1 (or the pseudogene TRBV3-2) and TRBJ1-5; D might be TRBD1 (6 bases). The germline V gene encodes CDR1 LGHDT and CDR2 YNNKEL (reference sequence). With 4 bases removed from V and 6 bases from J, the gap between germline ends came to 10 bases. The CDR3 runs to 13 residues. CDR3 nucleotide sequence: TGTGCCAGCAGCCCCCCAGGGGCTCAGCCCCAGCATTTT. This sequence encodes CASSPPGAQPQHF.

V gene TRBV19 combines with J gene TRBJ1-4; tentative D call: TRBD1 (5 bases). Germline CDR1 and CDR2: LNHDA and SQIVND (reference sequence). CDR3 length equals 15 residues. Trimming took off 5 bases at V and 0 bases at J, with 10 bases between the two ends. The CDR3 DNA reads as TGTGCCAGTAGTCCCGGGGGAGCAACTAATGAAAAACTGTTTTTT. Residues: CASSPGGATNEKLFF.

This clone has just one count. The rearrangement joins TRBV7-6 to TRBJ1-1, with a weak D call TRBD1 (6 bases). Germline V CDR1 and CDR2: SGHVS, FNYEAQ. Deletions cut 1 base from V and 1 base from J, with 10 bases between. The CDR3 is 15 residues long. CDR3 sequence: CASSLDGGPNTEAFF. The CDR3 coding sequence is TGTGCCAGCAGCTTAGATGGGGGCCCGAACACTGAAGCTTTCTTT.

This clone was found a few times. The rearrangement links TRBV3-1 (or the pseudogene TRBV3-2) to TRBJ2-5, with D tentatively TRBD2 (7 bases). The CDR3 has 14 amino acids. Trimming took 4 bases from V and 5 from J, leaving 14 bases between them. Germline lookup yields CDR1 LGHDT and CDR2 YNNKEL (reference sequence). In DNA, the CDR3 is TGTGCCAGCAGCCCAAGGGGGGGGATGGAGACCCAGTACTTC. This translates into CASSPRGGMETQYF.

This chain links TRBV6-5 with TRBJ1-2, with D unclear. Germline V gene lookup returns CDR1 MNHEY and CDR2 SVGAGI. This CDR3 is built from 14 residues. V lost 7 bases, J lost 8 bases, and 20 bases lay in between. As DNA, the CDR3 is TGTGCCAGCATGAAGGATCCGGGATCAGAAGGCTACACCTTC. Translating it yields CASMKDPGSEGYTF.